One TCR beta chain is described in this entry. In the original analysis: Quantification of nucleated cells was approximated via reference gene primer amplification. Only in-frame clones appear in the TCRdb table, and some are missing; sequencing was by immunoSEQ multiplex PCR. Clonal size and the V and J genes are those of that table, whereas D and trimming came from the DNA. The sample holds fewer than 65,000 clones, 84% seen once. This record comes from a study of blood T cell repertoires in COVID-19. Across the whole study: The United States, Italy and Spain were the sources of the acute and convalescent COVID-19 samples. PBMCs, B-cell-depleted T cells, or T cells were the source of the cDNA or gDNA that made up the material.

Trimming left V 6 bases short and J 4 bases short, with 12 bases between. From germline, CDR1 is SGHVS and CDR2 FQNEAQ. The CDR3 has 13 residues. Sequences were obtained from peripheral blood. The clonotype originates from a human donor in a cohort sampled during active COVID-19. V and J are TRBV7-8 and TRBJ1-2, with no clear D. In DNA form, the CDR3 reads TGTGCCAGCAGACCGTCAGGAGGCTATGGCTACACCTTC. It translates to CASRPSGGYGYTF.